This T cell receptor (beta chain) was sequenced for a study of cytomegalovirus exposure and HLA in healthy donors. Notes on the study in general: Within an earlier analysis, most TCR beta V segments proved productive either about 90% or about 30% of the time.

PCR employed 60 Vbeta and 13 Jbeta primers. Assay used: immunoSEQ multiplex PCR; TCRdb lists only in-frame clones, some missing. Of around 150,000 clones in the sample, approximately 61% were seen once. V was clipped by 0 bases and J by 5 bases; unmatched bases: 11. The CDR3 has 17 amino acids. Germline V gives CDR1 SGHTA, CDR2 FQGTGA. Notes on this clone: Its target is unknown.

What was sequenced was PBMCs. This sequence joins TRBV7-3 and TRBJ2-3; 7 bases map to TRBD2. This clonotype was obtained from a middle-aged woman in good health and CMV-seronegative. The CDR3 reads CASSLTPEWGGGDTQYF. The CDR3 DNA reads TGTGCCAGCAGCTTAACTCCCGAGTGGGGCGGGGGAGATACGCAGTATTTT.